The source of this TCR beta chain is a study of blood T cell repertoires in COVID-19 (dated by TCRdb to between 2020 and 2021). The study in broad terms: Samples from collaborators originated in the United States, Italy and Spain and spanned both the acute and convalescent phases of COVID-19. HLA class I and class II types, where available, came from metadata supplied by the sample provider rather than from assay-based typing. A freely available public database, intended as a resource for researchers studying the immune response to SARS-CoV-2, is where the repertoires were released. The prospective study material was composed of cDNA or gDNA derived from T cells, B-cell-depleted T cells, or PBMCs. Samples came from the ongoing ImmuneRACE study (first 160 participants) plus 1,254 subjects from 6 global collaborators. A de-identified subject ID, COVID-19 status, age in years and sex were almost always included in the sample metadata. Deeply sampled blood TCRbeta repertoires from subjects exposed to, actively infected with, or recovered from COVID-19 were included in the dataset.

In the prospective study, participants were about 18 to 89 years old, resided in fewer than 25 geographic areas of the United States, and were enrolled through a virtual design. In the prospective study, participants were assigned to cohorts based on the clinical history participants reported in a screening survey and a study questionnaire. A participant counted as exposed if, within 2 weeks of entering the study, that participant had been in contact with someone who had a PCR-confirmed or clinician-diagnosed COVID-19 case. In the prospective study, whole blood, serum and a nasopharyngeal or oropharyngeal swab were collected from each participant by mobile phlebotomists. Additional blood draws and questionnaires over an approximately 2-month period could optionally be provided by prospective study participants. Prospective study blood samples were shipped either frozen or at room temperature before DNA extraction.

With regard to this clone: Its recognized antigen is unknown. Base qualities were left out, and no much larger clone turns up one base away.

Beyond this particular receptor, the publication reports: The amount of clinical and demographic metadata varied by source and participant and was provided uncurated.

TCRbeta CDR3 regions were amplified from genomic DNA by means of the immunoSEQ Assay, a bias-controlled multiplex PCR. Concerning the study's data processing: Nucleated cell counts per sample were estimated from amplification of reference gene primers within the assay. Sequence reads were collapsed and filtered to measure the absolute abundance of every unique TCRbeta CDR3 rearrangement. For each sample, productive Simpson clonality was calculated as the square root of Simpson's diversity index across productive rearrangements. The clones in this table, taken by TCRdb from immuneACCESS, are in-frame only. Not every clone is retained; where verified, under half of the shortfall comes from an unresolved V gene, and the cause of the rest is unknown. Clonal size and the V and J genes are those of that table, whereas D and trimming came from the DNA. This sample holds roughly 200,000 clones; 65% to 90% were observed only once. About 4.5% of the sample rests with the top ten.

Relative to germline, V is 2 bases shorter and J is 1 base shorter, with 10 bases between their ends. From the cysteine up to the phenylalanine, the CDR3 has a length of 15 residues. The only DNA kept is the CDR3, 45 bases in frame from the first base. The germline V gene supplies CDR1 SGHTA and CDR2 FQGNSA. The chain employs TRBV7-2 and TRBJ2-3; the D gene is not confidently resolved. The specimen sequenced was PBMCs or T cells enriched from blood (not recorded which). The source is a woman aged 25 to 45 who had been exposed to COVID-19. The nucleotide sequence reads as follows: TGTGCCAGCAGCTTATTTGGCCACGGCACAGATACGCAGTATTTT. It codes for CASSLFGHGTDTQYF.